This is a list of T cell receptor beta chains from one sample in a study of blood T cell repertoires in COVID-19. Sequencing was performed with immunoSEQ multiplex PCR; in TCRdb, only in-frame clones are kept and a portion is missing. There are roughly 87,000 clones in the sample; about 91% occur only once, and around 5% lies in the top ten. Material: peripheral blood. The source is an elderly woman with active COVID-19. CDR3s include the opening cysteine and the closing phenylalanine or tryptophan. Fields, in order: D gene, V gene, J gene, clone size, CDR3 DNA, CDR3 protein. A D gene is named only where the DNA matches it firmly. Rows give clone size only sometimes, using once, few, many, or a class for an expanded clone.

d_call: TRBD2
v_call: TRBV27
j_call: TRBJ2-6
clone_size: NA
cdr3_nt: TGTGCCAGCAGTTTAGGACTAGCTGGGGCCAACGTCCTGACTTTC
cdr3_aa: CASSLGLAGANVLTF

d_call: NA
v_call: TRBV5-1
j_call: TRBJ1-6
clone_size: NA
cdr3_nt: TGCGCCAGCAGCTTGGAAGGGAGTGGGTGGTCACCCCTCCACTTT
cdr3_aa: CASSLEGSGWSPLHF

d_call: NA
v_call: TRBV27
j_call: TRBJ1-5
clone_size: NA
cdr3_nt: TGTGCCAGCAGTTTATCGAGCAGGGGCGTTTATAGCAATCAGCCCCAGCATTTT
cdr3_aa: CASSLSSRGVYSNQPQHF

d_call: TRBD2
v_call: TRBV5-1
j_call: TRBJ2-5
clone_size: NA
cdr3_nt: TGCGCCAGCAGCGTGAGCGGGAGGCTGGAAGAGACCCAGTACTTC
cdr3_aa: CASSVSGRLEETQYF

d_call: TRBD2
v_call: TRBV5-4
j_call: TRBJ2-3
clone_size: NA
cdr3_nt: TGTGCCAGCAGTCTAGCGGCTAGCACAGATACGCAGTATTTT
cdr3_aa: CASSLAASTDTQYF

d_call: TRBD1
v_call: TRBV5-4
j_call: TRBJ1-4
clone_size: NA
cdr3_nt: TGTGCCAGCAGCTCGGGACAGAGCGATTATGAAAAACTGTTTTTT
cdr3_aa: CASSSGQSDYEKLFF

d_call: NA
v_call: TRBV12-3/TRBV12-4
j_call: TRBJ2-5
clone_size: once
cdr3_nt: TGTGCCAGCAGTCCGACAGAGCAAGAGACCCAGTACTTC
cdr3_aa: CASSPTEQETQYF

d_call: NA
v_call: TRBV20-1
j_call: TRBJ2-1
clone_size: once
cdr3_nt: TGCAGTGCTAGTCCTGGGAGTACGGTTGAGCAGTTCTTC
cdr3_aa: CSASPGSTVEQFF

d_call: NA
v_call: TRBV28
j_call: TRBJ2-7
clone_size: NA
cdr3_nt: TGTGCCAGCAGTTTAAGGGCCCCCAGGGTGGGAGGCGAGCAGTACTTC
cdr3_aa: CASSLRAPRVGGEQYF

d_call: NA
v_call: TRBV5-1
j_call: TRBJ2-1
clone_size: NA
cdr3_nt: TGCGCCAGCAGCTTGGTTGGACTCTTGGATGAGCAGTTCTTC
cdr3_aa: CASSLVGLLDEQFF

d_call: NA
v_call: TRBV5-1
j_call: TRBJ2-5
clone_size: NA
cdr3_nt: TGCGCCAGCAGCCCGGTGAGGCGGAGCGTCTTCTTCGGAGCGTCAGAAGAGACCCAGTACTTC
cdr3_aa: CASSPVRRSVFFGASEETQYF

d_call: TRBD1
v_call: TRBV7-9
j_call: TRBJ2-1
clone_size: NA
cdr3_nt: TGTGCCAGCACCGAACTAGGACAGGGGGCAGGGGGTGAGCAGTTCTTC
cdr3_aa: CASTELGQGAGGEQFF

d_call: NA
v_call: TRBV30
j_call: TRBJ2-7
clone_size: NA
cdr3_nt: TGTGCCTGGAGTCGTTGGGGGCAGAGTAATCTTCCGTACGAGCAGTACTTC
cdr3_aa: CAWSRWGQSNLPYEQYF

d_call: NA
v_call: TRBV2
j_call: TRBJ1-5
clone_size: NA
cdr3_nt: TGTGCCAGCGCCTTAGGCGGGCCCCAGCATTTT
cdr3_aa: CASALGGPQHF

d_call: TRBD2
v_call: TRBV7-2
j_call: TRBJ2-7
clone_size: NA
cdr3_nt: TGTGCCAGCAGGACCCTAGCGGGAAGCAACGAGCAGTACTTC
cdr3_aa: CASRTLAGSNEQYF

d_call: TRBD2
v_call: TRBV5-4
j_call: TRBJ2-1
clone_size: NA
cdr3_nt: TGTGCCAGCAGCTTGGGACTAGCGGGAGGGCCCAATGAGCAGTTCTTC
cdr3_aa: CASSLGLAGGPNEQFF

d_call: TRBD2
v_call: TRBV28
j_call: TRBJ2-3
clone_size: NA
cdr3_nt: TGTGCCACCGCGGGCGGGGGGAGTCCAGATACGCAGTATTTT
cdr3_aa: CATAGGGSPDTQYF

d_call: TRBD1
v_call: TRBV5-4
j_call: TRBJ1-2
clone_size: NA
cdr3_nt: TGTGCCAGCAGCCCCCGGACAGGACTCTATGGCTACACCTTC
cdr3_aa: CASSPRTGLYGYTF